One sample yielded the 17 T cell receptor beta chains listed below, sequenced in a study of blood T cells in healthy people across ages. Together with a sample-barcoded 5' primer, a J-beta primer mix was included in a second PCR lasting about 7 to 12 cycles. In TCRdb, the 5' RACE reads were re-called with MiXCR into one record per CDR3 protein. Among roughly 1 million distinct CDR3 sequences listed, less than 25% were seen once. This sample was also put to use in a study of T cells of mothers and their children.

The sequenced sample consisted of blood. The receptors stem from a girl aged 2 to 9 in good health.

The rearrangement links TRBV9 to TRBJ2-7; TRBD1 is a possible D gene (5 bases). The CDR3 is 13 amino acids. V was trimmed by 0 bases and J by 7 bases, leaving 11 bases between them. Germline V gene lookup returns CDR1 SGDLS and CDR2 YYNGEE. The CDR3 here is CASSVGQGWEQYF. CDR3 bases: TGTGCCAGCAGCGTAGGTCAGGGATGGGAGCAGTACTTC.

The V call is TRBV14, the J call TRBJ1-1, with TRBD1 as a possible D gene (5 bases). There are 16 residues in the CDR3. V shed 3 bases and J shed 0 bases, with 14 bases lying between them. In germline, CDR1 is SGHDN, CDR2 FVKESK. The CDR3 reads CASSHPGTDMNTEAFF. DNA for the CDR3: TGTGCCAGCAGCCATCCCGGGACGGACATGAACACTGAAGCTTTCTTT.

V usage is TRBV10-2 and J usage is TRBJ2-7; D is unresolved. Trimming took 6 bases from V and 3 from J, leaving 15 bases between them. The germline V gene encodes CDR1 WSHSY and CDR2 SAAADI. This CDR3 is built from 14 residues. CDR3 DNA: TGCGCCAGCAGCCCTATCCTAGACTTCTACGAGCAGTACTTC. It specifies CASSPILDFYEQYF.

The rearrangement links TRBV4-3 to TRBJ2-5; D is unclear. Deletions cut 4 bases from V and 5 bases from J, with 11 bases between. This CDR3 is built from 13 residues. Germline V gives CDR1 LGHNA, CDR2 YSLEER. CDR3 loop: CASSLGIYETQYF. The CDR3 bases are TGCGCCAGCAGCCTTGGTATTTACGAGACCCAGTACTTC.

This clonotype was seen a handful of times. V and J are TRBV7-9 and TRBJ2-5, with 7 bases identical to TRBD1. V lost 5 bases and J lost 1; bases outside the gene matches: 10. The germline V gene has CDR1 SEHNR and CDR2 FQNEAQ (reference sequence). This CDR3 spans 16 amino acids. CDR3 coding DNA: TGTGCCAGCAGCAAACCAACAGGGGTGCTCCAAGAGACCCAGTACTTC. This gives the protein CASSKPTGVLQETQYF.

This clonotype was seen more than once but under ten times. The J gene is TRBJ1-5, the V gene TRBV9; TRBD1 might be the D (5 bases). Germline CDR1 is SGDLS and CDR2 is YYNGEE. The V end lost 3 bases, the J end lost 5 bases, and 12 bases lay between the germline ends. The CDR3 sequence is 14 residues long. As DNA, the CDR3 is TGTGCCAGCAGCGCCCGCGGGGGGGATCAGCCCCAGCATTTT. Encoded protein: CASSARGGDQPQHF.

This clonotype came up a few times. This chain connects TRBV6-1 to TRBJ1-6, with a weak D call TRBD1 (5 bases). The CDR3 covers 16 residues. Germline V CDR1 and CDR2: MNHNS, SASEGT. The V end was cut by 1 base, the J end by 3 bases, with 10 bases between. The chain's CDR3 is CASSEESGYYNSPLHF. The CDR3, as DNA: TGTGCCAGCAGTGAAGAATCAGGGTACTATAATTCACCCCTCCACTTT.

The CDR3 region has the DNA TGCGCCAGCAGCCAAACCTGGGGACAATACAATGAGCAGTTCTTC. Protein product: CASSQTWGQYNEQFF. The chain is built from TRBV4-3 and TRBJ2-1; D is perhaps TRBD1 (6 bases). The CDR3 is 15 residues long. Germline V gives CDR1 LGHNA, CDR2 YSLEER. V gave up 2 bases and J gave up 4 bases, with 12 bases separating them.

The chain links TRBV28 to TRBJ2-5; TRBD2 is a possible D gene (5 bases). This CDR3 spans 13 amino acids. The germline CDR1 and CDR2 sequences are MDHEN and SYDVKM. Trimming cost V 4 bases and J 0 bases, with 6 bases left between them. The CDR3 region is CASSWEYQETQYF. The CDR3 DNA sequence: TGTGCCAGCAGTTGGGAGTACCAAGAGACCCAGTACTTC.

The table lists this clonotype with a few counts. This rearrangement joins TRBV7-9 to TRBJ1-4; D gene uncertain. V was shortened by 2 bases and J by 3 bases, with 10 bases between the two germline ends. Germline V gives CDR1 SEHNR, CDR2 FQNEAQ (reference sequence). The CDR3 has 15 amino acids. This chain's CDR3 is CASSLYQEANEKLFF. The CDR3 DNA is TGTGCCAGCAGCTTATATCAGGAAGCTAATGAAAAACTGTTTTTT. The variable domain in full, completed from reference TRBV7-9 and TRBJ1-4, reads DTGVSQNPRHKITKRGQNVTFRCDPISEHNRLYWYRQTLGQGPEFLTYFQNEAQLEKSRLLSDRFSAERPKGSFSTLEIQRTEQGDSAMYLCASSLYQEANEKLFFGSGTQLSVL.

This clonotype was found a few times. The chain links TRBV29-1 to TRBJ2-5; 8 nucleotides line up with TRBD1. The V gene end was trimmed by 6 bases and the J gene end by 2 bases; junction bases not matched to a gene: 8. CDR1 is SQVTM, CDR2 ANQGSEA, per germline. The CDR3 is 14 residues long. CDR3 DNA sequence: TGCAGCGTCGGGCAGACAGGGGATCAAGAGACCCAGTACTTC. It codes for CSVGQTGDQETQYF.

This clonotype came up a few times. The V gene is TRBV7-2, the J gene TRBJ2-5; 11 bases line up with TRBD2. Germline CDR1 and CDR2: SGHTA and FQGNSA. V was pared by 3 bases and J by 4 bases, with 4 bases of the junction left unmatched. The CDR3 covers 15 residues. CDR3 sequence: CASSFQGTSGETQYF. CDR3 DNA sequence: TGTGCCAGCAGCTTTCAAGGGACTAGCGGAGAGACCCAGTACTTC.

Comment on this clonotype: Germline and junction disagree at one end, which may indicate a read error. This chain uses TRBV20-1 with TRBJ2-5, with TRBD2 as a possible D gene (5 bases). This CDR3 is built from 16 residues. The germline CDR1 and CDR2 sequences are DFQATT and SNEGSKA (reference sequence). The CDR3 region is CSARGLGESPYNEQLF. Here the CDR3 DNA reads TGCAGTGCTAGGGGTCTGGGAGAATCCCCTTACAATGAGCAGCTCTTC.

The CDR3 here is CASSQTGSTGELFF. The CDR3 DNA reads TGTGCCAGTAGCCAGACAGGGAGCACCGGGGAGCTGTTTTTT. The genes are TRBV19 and TRBJ2-2; 7 bases agree with TRBD1. V lost 6 bases and J lost 4; bases outside the gene matches: 5. This CDR3 comprises 14 residues. Looked up from germline, CDR1 is LNHDA and CDR2 is SQIVND (reference sequence).

This clonotype was counted at least ten times. This chain connects TRBV25-1 to TRBJ1-1, with no clear D. Between the trimmed V and J ends, which lost 5 bases and 1 base, there was a span of 11 bases. Germline loops: CDR1 MGHDK, CDR2 SYGVNS. CDR3 length: 14 amino acids. The CDR3 is CASSSGGGNTEAFF. CDR3 DNA sequence: TGTGCCAGCAGTTCTGGCGGCGGGAACACTGAAGCTTTCTTT.

This rearrangement joins TRBV20-1 to TRBJ2-1, with D possibly TRBD2 on 6 matching bases. Germline lookup yields CDR1 DFQATT and CDR2 SNEGSKA (reference sequence). This CDR3 is 13 amino acids long. The CDR3 sequence is CRDPGGKGDEQFF. As DNA, the CDR3 is TGCAGGGACCCTGGCGGGAAAGGGGATGAGCAGTTCTTC.

The rearrangement uses TRBV3-1 and TRBJ1-2; D may be TRBD1 (5 bases). The CDR3 loop spans 16 amino acids. Germline V gene lookup returns CDR1 LGHDT and CDR2 YNNKEL (reference sequence). The V gene lost 2 bases and the J gene lost 7 bases, with 20 bases spanning the gap. CDR3 sequence: CASSQPLDGMGPGYTF. In DNA, the CDR3 is TGTGCCAGCAGCCAACCCTTGGACGGTATGGGGCCTGGCTACACCTTC.